These 17 T cell receptor beta chains came from one sample sequenced in a study of CD8 T cells in Susac syndrome (dated by TCRdb to about 2019). Libraries were built with the immunoSEQ multiplex PCR assay. RNA was extracted with the RNeasy kit and roughly 0.45 to 1 ug was reverse transcribed using random hexamers. The public sequencing data were trimmed at Q25 with fastp and processed into clonotypes with MiXCR by TCRdb, which kept only in-frame beta chains. All rows with the same CDR3 protein become a single entry with the most common DNA and genes. This sample comprises 150,000 to 200,000 distinct CDR3 sequences, nearly 97% of them detected only once. Around 0.09% of the sample is taken by the ten largest. Sequencing input: CD4+ T cells from PBMCs. Receptor source: a human donor with multiple sclerosis.

The rearrangement uses TRBV20-1 and TRBJ1-5; no clear D gene. This CDR3 comprises 14 residues. CDR1 and CDR2 from the germline V gene are DFQATT and SNEGSKA (reference sequence). With 5 bases removed from V and 0 bases from J, the gap between germline ends came to 11 bases. The CDR3 DNA is TGCAGTGCTTCTTCGGTTTATAGCAATCAGCCCCAGCATTTT. Translating it yields CSASSVYSNQPQHF.

This chain connects TRBV3-1 to TRBJ2-3, with D uncertain. The CDR3 consists of 15 residues. V was clipped by 0 bases and J by 0 bases, with 7 bases between them. Looked up from germline, CDR1 is LGHDT and CDR2 is YNNKEL (reference sequence). The CDR3: CASSQEGASTDTQYF. The CDR3 DNA reads as TGTGCCAGCAGCCAAGAGGGCGCGAGCACAGATACGCAGTATTTT.

The rearrangement uses TRBV3-1 and TRBJ2-1, with 8 bases that match TRBD2. Germline lookup yields CDR1 LGHDT and CDR2 YNNKEL (reference sequence). The junction had 9 bases not matched to a gene; V was cut back by 3 bases and J by 8 bases. The CDR3 spans 15 residues. CDR3 residues: CASSHSGDGADEQFF. The DNA for the CDR3 is TGTGCCAGCAGCCATAGCGGGGACGGCGCCGATGAGCAGTTCTTC.

This chain connects TRBV5-1 to TRBJ1-6; 7 positions agree with TRBD1. V trimming: 0 bases; J trimming: 9 bases; junction bases outside the gene matches: 6. CDR1 SGHRS and CDR2 YFSETQ come from the germline V gene. This CDR3 has 15 residues. The CDR3 nucleotides are TGCGCCAGCAGCTTGGGGGGGACAGTGGGTTCACCCCTCCACTTT. The encoded protein is CASSLGGTVGSPLHF.

V is TRBV20-1 and J is TRBJ2-1; D is ambiguous. The length of the CDR3 is 15 residues. Germline V lookup: CDR1 DFQATT, CDR2 SNEGSKA (reference sequence). Trimming stripped 0 bases from V and 0 bases from J, with 9 bases between. The CDR3 spells CSARDWSSSYNEQFF. The CDR3 DNA follows: TGCAGTGCTAGAGATTGGTCTAGCTCCTACAATGAGCAGTTCTTC.

The chain carries TRBV30 and TRBJ1-2; the D is unclear. In germline, CDR1 is GTSNPN, CDR2 SVGIG (reference sequence). The germline V and J ends were trimmed by 3 bases and 7 bases, with 18 bases remaining between them. This CDR3 has 14 residues. The CDR3 region has the DNA TGTGCCTGGAGGACCGGACGGACCCCTAGTGGCTACACCTTC. Its protein is CAWRTGRTPSGYTF.

This chain's CDR3 is CASSEPGFKGYEQYF. CDR3 sequence (DNA): TGTGCCAGCAGTGAACCGGGTTTTAAAGGCTACGAGCAGTACTTC. The chain recombines TRBV25-1 with TRBJ2-7; D remains unclear. Germline CDR1 reads MGHDK; CDR2 reads SYGVNS. The CDR3 runs to 15 residues. Trimming removed 2 bases from V and 3 bases from J, with 14 bases in between.

The chain employs TRBV2 and TRBJ1-1; D perhaps matches TRBD1 (5 bases). Germline lookup yields CDR1 SNHLY and CDR2 FYNNEI. The V and J ends lost 3 bases and 11 bases respectively, with 10 bases between them. There are 11 residues in the CDR3. DNA for the CDR3: TGTGCCAGCAGTGAGCTGGGGGACGCTTTCTTT. The encoded protein is CASSELGDAFF.

V usage is TRBV30 and J usage is TRBJ1-5; D is uncertain. The V end was cut by 0 bases, the J end by 3 bases, with 6 bases between. The CDR3 extends over 13 amino acids. Germline V gene sequence: CDR1 GTSNPN, CDR2 SVGIG (reference sequence). The CDR3 DNA sequence: TGTGCCTGGAGTGTCTCGGTCAATCAGCCCCAGCATTTT. It encodes CAWSVSVNQPQHF.

This chain connects TRBV30 to TRBJ2-7; D unresolved. The CDR3 runs to 13 residues. The germline CDR1 and CDR2 sequences are GTSNPN and SVGIG (reference sequence). Trimming removed 4 bases at V and 10 bases at J, with 20 bases between. The CDR3, as DNA: TGTGCCTGGAATCCCTCATCCGAGGTGGCACAGTACTTC. This sequence encodes CAWNPSSEVAQYF.

The V call is TRBV5-6, the J call TRBJ2-7, with TRBD1 matching over 10 bases. From germline, CDR1 is SGHDT and CDR2 YYEEEE. With V trimmed by 3 bases and J by 1 base, 4 bases remained unmatched. The CDR3 runs 15 residues. The CDR3 region has the DNA TGTGCCAGCAGCTGGGGACAGGGGAGTTCCTACGAGCAGTACTTC. It specifies CASSWGQGSSYEQYF.

This clonotype was found once. This sequence joins TRBV2 and TRBJ2-7, with unresolved D. CDR3 size: 12 residues. CDR1 and CDR2 (germline): SNHLY, FYNNEI. Deletions cut 2 bases from V and 5 bases from J, with 7 bases between. This CDR3 reads CASSENIHEQYF. CDR3 nucleotide sequence: TGTGCCAGCAGTGAAAATATCCACGAGCAGTACTTC.

The chain combines TRBV28 with TRBJ2-2; D gene uncertain. Trimming stripped 5 bases from V and 5 bases from J, with 9 bases between. The germline V gene has CDR1 MDHEN and CDR2 SYDVKM. The CDR3 totals 13 residues. As DNA, the CDR3 is TGTGCCAGCAGTCCGCTGGGGACCGGGGAGCTGTTTTTT. It codes for CASSPLGTGELFF.

J is TRBJ1-2 and V is TRBV19; no clear D gene. V was trimmed by 9 bases and J by 0 bases, leaving 8 bases between them. CDR1 is LNHDA, CDR2 SQIVND, per germline (reference sequence). The CDR3 extends over 12 amino acids. CDR3 region: CASLETNYGYTF. Written as DNA, the CDR3 is TGTGCCAGCCTAGAGACTAACTATGGCTACACCTTC.

The chain is built from TRBV19 and TRBJ1-2; D gene ambiguous. The CDR3 totals 12 residues. V lost 6 bases, J lost 5 bases, and 10 bases lay in between. Germline CDR1 is LNHDA and CDR2 is SQIVND (reference sequence). The CDR3 coding sequence is TGTGCCAGTAGAGGCACGGGGTATGGCTACACCTTC. Translating it yields CASRGTGYGYTF.

This clonotype came up once. The chain has TRBV20-1 and TRBJ2-7; D is ambiguous. Germline values: CDR1 DFQATT, CDR2 SNEGSKA (reference sequence). The CDR3 runs to 17 residues. Trimming pared 1 base from V and 2 bases from J, leaving 21 bases between. The CDR3 is CSARGVVTALSPYEQYF. Here the CDR3 DNA reads TGCAGTGCTAGAGGCGTGGTTACAGCGCTTTCTCCCTACGAGCAGTACTTC.

This clonotype has a handful of counts. The J gene is TRBJ2-7, the V gene TRBV19; D unresolved. Trimming took off 6 bases at V and 4 bases at J, with 7 bases between the two ends. CDR1 is LNHDA, CDR2 SQIVND, per germline (reference sequence). CDR3 length equals 11 residues. This chain's CDR3 is CASRSRYEQYF. Written as DNA, the CDR3 is TGTGCCAGTAGGAGCCGTTACGAGCAGTACTTC.